A selection of T cell receptor beta chains follows, all from one sample in a study of T cell changes during pregnancy in multiple sclerosis. TCRdb keeps only in-frame clones here, not all; method: immunoSEQ multiplex PCR. The table shows about 77,000 clones, with 85% to 95% occurring only once. Sequenced here: peripheral blood, sampled after pregnancy. The receptors derive from a female donor in good health, enrolled as a control in a pregnancy study. Each CDR3 is given with its conserved first and last residue. Each record gives: D gene, J gene, V gene, clone size, CDR3 DNA, CDR3 protein. The D gene is left open where the match is weak. Clone size is stated in some rows and not others, as once, few, many or a class when expanded.

>.|TRBJ1-1|TRBV30|once
TGTGCCTGGAGTCTATGGGACACCCTGAGCACTGAAGCTTTCTTT
CAWSLWDTLSTEAFF
>TRBD2|TRBJ2-1|TRBV2|few
TGTGCCAGCAGCGGGACACTAGCGGGGGCCCGGGATGAGCAGTTCTTC
CASSGTLAGARDEQFF
>.|TRBJ2-7|TRBV19|.
TGTGCCAGTAGCCTAGGGGCGGGATTCTACGAGCAGTACTTC
CASSLGAGFYEQYF
>TRBD2|TRBJ2-7|TRBV11-2|.
TGTGCCAGCAGCTTACTAAGGGGCGGGGGGTCCTACGAGCAGTACTTC
CASSLLRGGGSYEQYF
>TRBD1|TRBJ2-5|TRBV6-5|.
TGTGCCAGCAGAAGAGAACAGGGGATCCAAGAGACCCAGTACTTC
CASRREQGIQETQYF
>TRBD2|TRBJ2-5|TRBV10-1|.
TGCGCCAGCAGTGCCGGGGGGGCCCAAGAGACCCAGTACTTC
CASSAGGAQETQYF
>.|TRBJ2-2|TRBV7-3|.
TGTGCCAGCACCGTAGGGGGCACCGGGGAGCTGTTTTTT
CASTVGGTGELFF
>TRBD1|TRBJ2-4|TRBV6-5|.
TGTGCCAGCAGCGACAGGGGGCGCATTCCGAACATTCAGTACTTC
CASSDRGRIPNIQYF
>.|TRBJ2-7|TRBV7-9|.
TGTGCCAGCAGCTTCAGAGGGTTCGATGAGCAGTACTTC
CASSFRGFDEQYF
>.|TRBJ2-1|TRBV29-1|once
TGCAGCGTTTATGGTCGACAAAATGAGCAGTTCTTC
CSVYGRQNEQFF
>TRBD2|TRBJ2-3|TRBV13|.
TGTGCCAGCAGCCCTAGCGGGGGAGAGGATACGCAGTATTTT
CASSPSGGEDTQYF
>TRBD1|TRBJ2-7|TRBV18|.
TGTGCCAGCTCACAAAGGGCGATAGACAGGGTCTACGAGCAGTACTTC
CASSQRAIDRVYEQYF
>TRBD1|TRBJ2-7|TRBV28|.
TGTGCCAGCAGGGGGACAGGACCCTACGAGCAGTACTTC
CASRGTGPYEQYF
>TRBD2|TRBJ2-1|TRBV27|.
TGTGCCAGCAGTACTAGCGGGAGTTACAACAATGAGCAGTTCTTC
CASSTSGSYNNEQFF
>.|TRBJ2-1|TRBV9|.
TGTGCCAGCAGCGTAGAAGCGGGTCTTTACAATGAGCAGTTCTTC
CASSVEAGLYNEQFF
>TRBD2|TRBJ2-3|TRBV30|.
TGTGCCTGGAACCCGGGACTAGCCACAGATACGCAGTATTTT
CAWNPGLATDTQYF
>TRBD2|TRBJ2-1|TRBV4-2|.
TGTGCCAGCAGCCAAGATGTTTTTTACGGGGGGGTGGTCAATGAGCAGTTCTTC
CASSQDVFYGGVVNEQFF
>.|TRBJ2-3|TRBV28|.
TGTGCCAGCAGTTTTCGTTATGTACCCGGGGGTTTCGAAGCAGATACGCAGTATTTT
CASSFRYVPGGFEADTQYF
>.|TRBJ2-5|TRBV7-6|.
TGTGCCAGCAGCCTGAGCCCCTCTCAGGGTCAAGAGACCCAGTACTTC
CASSLSPSQGQETQYF
>TRBD1|TRBJ1-5|TRBV6-5|.
TGTGCCAGCAGCGCCGGGACAGGGGGTCACCAGCCCCAGCATTTT
CASSAGTGGHQPQHF
>.|TRBJ2-1|TRBV2|.
TGTGCCAGCAGTGAACGGAAGACTGTCCCGGCACCATTCTTC
CASSERKTVPAPFF
>.|TRBJ2-5|TRBV5-1|.
TGCGCCAGCAGCTACGGTGGGGCAGAAGAGACCCAGTACTTC
CASSYGGAEETQYF
>.|TRBJ1-1|TRBV7-8|.
TGTGCCAGCAGCTTAGGCAGGGCTAACACTGAAGCTTTCTTT
CASSLGRANTEAFF
>.|TRBJ2-5|TRBV7-2|.
TGTGCCAGCAGCCAGGTGGGAGAGACCCAGTACTTC
CASSQVGETQYF
>.|TRBJ2-3|TRBV11-2|once
TGTGCCAGCAGCTTAGATGGGTTCGGGTTCACAGATACGCAGTATTTT
CASSLDGFGFTDTQYF
>.|TRBJ2-7|TRBV2|.
TGTGCCAGCAGCCCCGACTCAACCTACGAGCAGTACTTC
CASSPDSTYEQYF
>.|TRBJ1-1|TRBV29-1|.
TGCAGCGTTGAAGTAGGTCGGGATTACACTGAAGCTTTCTTT
CSVEVGRDYTEAFF
>.|TRBJ2-7|TRBV29-1|.
TGCAGCGTTGAAGATCGCCGACTAGGGACCTACGAGCAGTACTTC
CSVEDRRLGTYEQYF
>.|TRBJ2-2|TRBV15|.
TGTGCCACCAGCAGAGATCAGGCAGGGGCAAGCGGGGAGCTGTTTTTT
CATSRDQAGASGELFF
>TRBD2|TRBJ2-1|TRBV6-5|.
TGTGCCAGCAGGTTGACTAGCGGAACCTACAATGAGCAGTTCTTC
CASRLTSGTYNEQFF
>TRBD2|TRBJ2-1|TRBV9|.
TGTGCCAGCAGTGAGAGCGGGGGCGCGAACAATGAGCAGTTCTTC
CASSESGGANNEQFF
>.|TRBJ2-7|TRBV29-1|.
TGCAGCGGCGGACTTGATTACGAGCAGTACTTT
CSGGLDYEQYF
>.|TRBJ1-2|TRBV7-9|.
TGTGCCAGCAGCTTAGGAGGGACATCTCAATATGGCTACACCTTC
CASSLGGTSQYGYTF
>TRBD2|TRBJ2-5|TRBV5-1|.
TGCGCCAGCAGCTTGGCAACTAGCGGACAAGAGACCCAGTACTTC
CASSLATSGQETQYF
>.|TRBJ2-1|TRBV7-2|.
TGTGCCAGCAGCTTAGGGGGAAGGAGGGGCCTCAGTGAGCAGTTCTTC
CASSLGGRRGLSEQFF
>.|TRBJ2-3|TRBV2|.
TGTGCCAGCAGCGGACAGCCCCTCACAGATACGCAGTATTTT
CASSGQPLTDTQYF
>.|TRBJ2-7|TRBV6-5|.
TGTGCCAGCAGGGAGGAAAGCCTACCTAGCTACGAGCAGTACTTC
CASREESLPSYEQYF
>.|TRBJ1-1|TRBV15|few
TGTGCCACCAGCAGAGATCCTTCTTCTAACACTGAAGCTTTCTTT
CATSRDPSSNTEAFF
>TRBD1|TRBJ2-7|TRBV7-8|once
TGTGCCAGCAGCTTCGGGACAGCGGTCTACGAGCAGTACTTC
CASSFGTAVYEQYF
>.|TRBJ2-7|TRBV28|.
TGCCGAGGGTACGAGCAGTACTTC
CRGYEQYF
>.|TRBJ1-6|TRBV7-2|.
TGTGCCAGCAGCCCCAACTTAGCGGTTCGGGGCTCCCTCCACTTT
CASSPNLAVRGSLHF
>.|TRBJ1-3|TRBV28|.
TGTGCCAGCAGGATGACAGGCTCACCACACTCTGGAAACACCATATATTTT
CASRMTGSPHSGNTIYF